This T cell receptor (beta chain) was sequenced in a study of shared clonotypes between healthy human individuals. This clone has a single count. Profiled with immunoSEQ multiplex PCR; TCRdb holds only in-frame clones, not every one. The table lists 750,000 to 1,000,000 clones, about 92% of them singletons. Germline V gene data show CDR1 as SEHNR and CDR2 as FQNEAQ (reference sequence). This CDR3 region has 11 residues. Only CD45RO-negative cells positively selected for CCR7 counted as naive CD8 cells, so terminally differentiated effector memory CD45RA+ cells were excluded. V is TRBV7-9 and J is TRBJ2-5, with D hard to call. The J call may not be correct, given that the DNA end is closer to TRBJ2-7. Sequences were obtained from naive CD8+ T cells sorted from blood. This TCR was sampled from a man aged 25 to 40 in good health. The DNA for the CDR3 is TGTGCCATCACAGACTCCTACGAGCAGTACTTC. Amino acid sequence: CAITDSYEQYF.